Reported below is one TCR beta chain. Its antigen is still unknown. The data derive from a study of vaccination effects on CD4 cells after COVID-19. Overall study: Sampling occurred a median 72 days post second dose, range 14 to 241. Whole-study findings and limits: Healthy vaccine recipients' vaccine-induced clones were almost all SARS-CoV-2 mono-reactive. The study dataset contains few convalescent patients and includes no early post-infection timepoints.

Sequencing followed a ViraFEST assay step that expanded antigen-specific CD4+ T cells with viral peptide pools. Having been cultured for roughly 10 days, the cells underwent CD4+ T cell isolation. BNT162b2 vaccine or mRNA-1273 vaccine was given to participants in two doses. Culturing of around 2 million PBMC per well took place with roughly 10 IU/ml IL-2 and approximately 10 ug/ml peptides. The J segment lost 5 bases and the V segment lost 4 bases, leaving 26 bases of the junction unmatched. This CDR3 is built from 21 residues. The V gene's germline CDR1 is SGDLS and CDR2 YYNGEE. Method: immunoSEQ multiplex PCR; TCRdb's copy keeps in-frame clones and lacks some. The sample yields roughly 70,000 clones, less than 80% seen once.

The sequence derives from a human donor who received a COVID-19 vaccine. This rearrangement joins TRBV9 to TRBJ2-5, with TRBD2 identical over 10 bases. Sequences were derived from CD4+ T cells from PBMCs cultured with HCoV-OC43 spike peptides, sampled after COVID-19 vaccination. Described subset: HCoV-OC43 spike overlapping peptide pool stimulation. The CDR3 sequence: CASSPSSHQVGIAGGRETQYF. As DNA, the CDR3 is TGTGCCAGCAGCCCGAGCTCCCACCAGGTGGGAATAGCGGGGGGCCGGGAGACCCAGTACTTC.